This entry is about one T cell receptor beta chain. What it binds is unknown. This specimen belongs to a study of OX40 agonist ivuxolimab in advanced cancers. CDR3 size: 15 residues. V was pared by 3 bases and J by 8 bases, with 5 bases of the junction left unmatched. From germline, CDR1 is SNHLY and CDR2 FYNNEI. Cycle 7 day 1, cycle 4 day 1, and baseline were the timepoints at which blood was sampled. Using immunoSEQ multiplex PCR, the repertoire was profiled, and TCRdb retains in-frame clones only, with some absent. In the table there are about 75,000 clones, 86% of which are singletons. Findings of the study overall: The antigens recognized by the expanded peripheral T cells, that is their antigen specificity, were not determined. In the 0.1 to 3.0 mg/kg range, CD4+ and CD8+ blood T cells had expanded clonally by week 6. CD8+ T cells showed, on average, more clonal expansion than CD4+ cells.

The sequences come from CD4+ or CD8+ T cells sorted from blood, collected in a trial of the OX40 agonist ivuxolimab. This TCR derives from an adult with an advanced solid tumor such as melanoma, head and neck, liver or kidney cancer. This chain joins TRBV2 and TRBJ2-2, with 11 bases identical to TRBD2. DNA for the CDR3: TGTGCCAGCAGTGAGACTAGCGGGATAGGAGGGGAGCTGTTTTTT. Protein sequence: CASSETSGIGGELFF.